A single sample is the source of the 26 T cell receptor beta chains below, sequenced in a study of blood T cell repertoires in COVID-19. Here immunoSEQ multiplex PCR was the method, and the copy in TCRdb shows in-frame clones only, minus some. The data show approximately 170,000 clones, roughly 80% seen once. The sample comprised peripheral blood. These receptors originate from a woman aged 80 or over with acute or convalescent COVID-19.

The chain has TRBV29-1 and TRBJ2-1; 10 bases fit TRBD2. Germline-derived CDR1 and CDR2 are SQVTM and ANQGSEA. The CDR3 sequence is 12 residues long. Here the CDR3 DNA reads TGCGGCGGGGGAGCGGGAGGGGGGGAGCAGTTCTTC. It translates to CGGGAGGGEQFF.

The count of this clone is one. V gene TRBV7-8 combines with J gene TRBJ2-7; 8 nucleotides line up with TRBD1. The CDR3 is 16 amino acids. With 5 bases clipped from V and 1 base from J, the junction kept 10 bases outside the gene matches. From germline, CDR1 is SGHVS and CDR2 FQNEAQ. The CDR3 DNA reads TGTGCCAGCAGCCCTCGGACAGGGATGTATTCCTACGAGCAGTACTTC. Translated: CASSPRTGMYSYEQYF.

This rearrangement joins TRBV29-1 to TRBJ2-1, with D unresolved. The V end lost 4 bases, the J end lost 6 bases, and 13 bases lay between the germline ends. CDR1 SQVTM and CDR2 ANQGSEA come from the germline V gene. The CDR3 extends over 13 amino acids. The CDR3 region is CSVVGGAPNEQFF. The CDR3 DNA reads TGCAGCGTTGTTGGTGGAGCCCCCAATGAGCAGTTCTTC.

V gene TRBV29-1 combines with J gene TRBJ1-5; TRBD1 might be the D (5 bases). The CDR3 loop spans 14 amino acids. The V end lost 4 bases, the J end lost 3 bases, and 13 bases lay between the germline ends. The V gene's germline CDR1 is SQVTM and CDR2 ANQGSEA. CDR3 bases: TGCAGCGTTGGGGCGGGGGGGATCAATCAGCCCCAGCATTTT. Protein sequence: CSVGAGGINQPQHF.

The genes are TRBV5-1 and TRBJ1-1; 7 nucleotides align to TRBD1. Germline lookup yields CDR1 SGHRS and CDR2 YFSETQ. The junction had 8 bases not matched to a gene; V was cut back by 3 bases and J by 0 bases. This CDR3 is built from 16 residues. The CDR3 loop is CASSSRTGGVNTEAFF. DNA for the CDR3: TGCGCCAGCAGCTCACGGACAGGAGGGGTGAACACTGAAGCTTTCTTT.

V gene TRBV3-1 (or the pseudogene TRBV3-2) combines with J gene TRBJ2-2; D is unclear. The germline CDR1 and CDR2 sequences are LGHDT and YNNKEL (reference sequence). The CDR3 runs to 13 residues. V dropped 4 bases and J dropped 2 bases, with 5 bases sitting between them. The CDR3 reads CASSRVNTGELFF. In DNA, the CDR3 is TGTGCCAGCAGCCGCGTTAACACCGGGGAGCTGTTTTTT.

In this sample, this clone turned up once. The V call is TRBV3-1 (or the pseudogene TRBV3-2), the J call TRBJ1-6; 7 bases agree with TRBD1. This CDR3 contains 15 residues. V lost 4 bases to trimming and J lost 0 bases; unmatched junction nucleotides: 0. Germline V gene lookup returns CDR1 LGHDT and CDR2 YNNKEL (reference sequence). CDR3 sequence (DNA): TGTGCCAGCAGCCGGGACAGCTCCTATAATTCACCCCTCCACTTT. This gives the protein CASSRDSSYNSPLHF.

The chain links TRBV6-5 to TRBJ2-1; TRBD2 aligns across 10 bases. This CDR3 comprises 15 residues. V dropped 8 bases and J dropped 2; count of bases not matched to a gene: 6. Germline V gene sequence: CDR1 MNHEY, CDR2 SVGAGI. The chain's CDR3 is CASLGLAQAYNEQFF. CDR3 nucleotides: TGTGCCAGCCTGGGACTAGCGCAAGCCTACAATGAGCAGTTCTTC.

The DNA of the CDR3 is TGTGCCAGTAGCCCCAGGGGGCGATCCTATGGCTACACCTTC. Protein: CASSPRGRSYGYTF. This chain connects TRBV28 to TRBJ1-2; TRBD1 matches at 8 bases. The CDR3 length is 14 residues. Trimming cost V 9 bases and J 4 bases; bases outside gene matches: 10. Germline CDR1 and CDR2: MDHEN and SYDVKM.

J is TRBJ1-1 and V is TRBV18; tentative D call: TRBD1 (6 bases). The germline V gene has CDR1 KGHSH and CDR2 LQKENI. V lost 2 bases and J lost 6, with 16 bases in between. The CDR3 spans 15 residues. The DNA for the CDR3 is TGTGCCAGCTCACCAAGGGGGGGAAGGGGCGCTGAAGCTTTCTTT. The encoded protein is CASSPRGGRGAEAFF.

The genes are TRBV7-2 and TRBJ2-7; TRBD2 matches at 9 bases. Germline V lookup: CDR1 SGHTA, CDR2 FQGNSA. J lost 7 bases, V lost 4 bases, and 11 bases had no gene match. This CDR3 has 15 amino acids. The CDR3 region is CASSSIKTSGKEQYF. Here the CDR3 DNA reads TGTGCCAGCAGCTCAATAAAGACTAGCGGAAAAGAGCAGTACTTC.

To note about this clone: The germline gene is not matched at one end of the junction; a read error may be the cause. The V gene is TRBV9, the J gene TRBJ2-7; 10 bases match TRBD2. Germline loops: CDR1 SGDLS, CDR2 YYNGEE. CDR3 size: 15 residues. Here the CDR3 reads CASSPTGLASGPPHF. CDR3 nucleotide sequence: TGTGCCAGCAGCCCAACGGGACTAGCGAGCGGGCCACCCCACTTC.

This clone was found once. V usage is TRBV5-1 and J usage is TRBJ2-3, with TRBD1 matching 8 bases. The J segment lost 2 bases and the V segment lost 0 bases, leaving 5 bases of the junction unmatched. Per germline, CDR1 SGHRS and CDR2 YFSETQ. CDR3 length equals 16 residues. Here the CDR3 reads CASSLAGRGPTDTQYF. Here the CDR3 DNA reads TGCGCCAGCAGCTTGGCGGGCAGGGGGCCCACAGATACGCAGTATTTT.

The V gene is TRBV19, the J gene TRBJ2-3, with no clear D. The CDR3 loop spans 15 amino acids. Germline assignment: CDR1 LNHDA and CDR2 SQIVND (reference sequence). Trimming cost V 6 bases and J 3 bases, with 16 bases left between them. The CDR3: CASSSAGSVTDTQYF. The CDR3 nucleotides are TGTGCCAGTAGCTCTGCAGGCTCGGTAACAGATACGCAGTATTTT.

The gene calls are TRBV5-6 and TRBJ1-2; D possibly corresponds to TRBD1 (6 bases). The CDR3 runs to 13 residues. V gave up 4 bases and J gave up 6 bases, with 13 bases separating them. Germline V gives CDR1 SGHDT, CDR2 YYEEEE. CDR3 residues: CASSPQGLDGYTF. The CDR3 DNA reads TGTGCCAGCAGCCCGCAGGGGCTCGATGGCTACACCTTC.

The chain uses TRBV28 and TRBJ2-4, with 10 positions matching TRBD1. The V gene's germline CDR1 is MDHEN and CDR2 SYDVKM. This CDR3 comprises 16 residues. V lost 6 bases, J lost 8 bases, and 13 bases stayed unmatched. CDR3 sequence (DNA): TGTGCCAGCAGCAGCCCGGGACAGGGGTTCGGGGACATTCAGTACTTC. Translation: CASSSPGQGFGDIQYF.

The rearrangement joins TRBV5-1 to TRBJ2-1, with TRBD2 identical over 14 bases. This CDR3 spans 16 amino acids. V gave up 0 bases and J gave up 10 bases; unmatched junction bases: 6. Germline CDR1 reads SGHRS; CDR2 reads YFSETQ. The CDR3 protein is CASSLAGTSGSREQFF. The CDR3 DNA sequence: TGCGCCAGCAGCTTGGCCGGGACTAGCGGGAGTCGGGAGCAGTTCTTC.

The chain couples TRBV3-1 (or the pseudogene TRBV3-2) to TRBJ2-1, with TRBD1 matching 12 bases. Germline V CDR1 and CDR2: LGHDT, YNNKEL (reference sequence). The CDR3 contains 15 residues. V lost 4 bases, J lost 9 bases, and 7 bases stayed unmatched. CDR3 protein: CASSRGQGAGGEQFF. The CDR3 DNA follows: TGTGCCAGCAGCCGGGGACAGGGGGCGGGAGGTGAGCAGTTCTTC.

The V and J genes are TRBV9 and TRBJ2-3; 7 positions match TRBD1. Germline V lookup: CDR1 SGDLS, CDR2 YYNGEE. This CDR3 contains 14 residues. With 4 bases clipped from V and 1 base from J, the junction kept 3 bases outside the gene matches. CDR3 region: CASSSGQGTDTQYF. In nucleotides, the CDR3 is TGTGCCAGCAGCAGTGGACAGGGCACAGATACGCAGTATTTT.

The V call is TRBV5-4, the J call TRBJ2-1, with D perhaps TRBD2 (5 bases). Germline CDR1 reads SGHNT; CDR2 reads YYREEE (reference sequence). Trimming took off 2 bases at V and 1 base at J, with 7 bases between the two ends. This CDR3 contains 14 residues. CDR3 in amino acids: CASSFGGSYNEQFF. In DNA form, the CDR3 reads TGTGCCAGCAGCTTTGGAGGATCCTACAATGAGCAGTTCTTC.

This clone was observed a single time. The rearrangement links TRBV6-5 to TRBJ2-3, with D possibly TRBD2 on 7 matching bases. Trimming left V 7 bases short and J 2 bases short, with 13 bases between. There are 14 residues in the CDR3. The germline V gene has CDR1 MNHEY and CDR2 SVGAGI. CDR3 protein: CASKPGGATDTQYF. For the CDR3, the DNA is TGTGCCAGCAAGCCTGGGGGGGCCACAGATACGCAGTATTTT.

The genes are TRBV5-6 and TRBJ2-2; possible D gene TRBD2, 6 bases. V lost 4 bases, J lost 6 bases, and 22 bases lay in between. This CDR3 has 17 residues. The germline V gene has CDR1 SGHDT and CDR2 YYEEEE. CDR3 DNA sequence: TGTGCCAGCAGCCCCCTCATGCGGCAGGAGGGTCCCGGGGAGCTGTTTTTT. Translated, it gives CASSPLMRQEGPGELFF. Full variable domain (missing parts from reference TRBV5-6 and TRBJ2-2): DAGVTQSPTHLIKTRGQQVTLRCSPKSGHDTVSWYQQALGQGPQFIFQYYEEEERQRGNFPDRFSGHQFPNYSSELNVNALLLGDSALYLCASSPLMRQEGPGELFFGEGSRLTVL.

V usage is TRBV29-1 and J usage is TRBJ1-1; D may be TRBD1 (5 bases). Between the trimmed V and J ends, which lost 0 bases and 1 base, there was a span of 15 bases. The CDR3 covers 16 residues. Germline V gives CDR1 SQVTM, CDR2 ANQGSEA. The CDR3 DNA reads TGCAGCGTTGAAGATCAGTTAGGGGCGGCGAACACTGAAGCTTTCTTT. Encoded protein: CSVEDQLGAANTEAFF.

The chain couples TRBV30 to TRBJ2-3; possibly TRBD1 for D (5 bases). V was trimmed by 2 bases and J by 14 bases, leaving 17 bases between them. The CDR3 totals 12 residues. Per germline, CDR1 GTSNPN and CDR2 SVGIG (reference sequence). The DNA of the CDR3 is TGTGCCTGGAGTCCGTTGGGGCCCGTGCCGTATTTT. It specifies CAWSPLGPVPYF. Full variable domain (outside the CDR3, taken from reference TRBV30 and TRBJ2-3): SQTIHQWPATLVQPVGSPLSLECTVEGTSNPNLYWYRQAAGRGLQLLFYSVGIGQISSEVPQNLSASRPQDRQFILSSKKLLLSDSGFYLCAWSPLGPVPYFGPGTRLTVL.

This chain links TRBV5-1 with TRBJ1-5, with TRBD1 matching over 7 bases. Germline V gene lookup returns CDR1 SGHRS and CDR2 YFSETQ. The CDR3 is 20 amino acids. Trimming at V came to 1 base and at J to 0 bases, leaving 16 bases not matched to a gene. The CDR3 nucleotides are TGCGCCAGCAGCTTGATTCTACAGGGGACCGCGGAAAATAGCAATCAGCCCCAGCATTTT. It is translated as CASSLILQGTAENSNQPQHF.

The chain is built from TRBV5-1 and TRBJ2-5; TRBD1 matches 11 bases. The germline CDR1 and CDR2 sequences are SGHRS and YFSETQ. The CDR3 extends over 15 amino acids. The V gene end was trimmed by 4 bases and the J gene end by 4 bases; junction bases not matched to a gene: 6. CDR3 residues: CASSRGQGEGETQYF. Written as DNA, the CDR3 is TGCGCCAGCAGCAGGGGACAGGGGGAAGGAGAGACCCAGTACTTC.